This T cell receptor beta chain was identified in a study of CD4 T cells in relation to SARS-CoV-2 and coronaviruses. Study-wide context: After roughly ten days of antigen culture, PBMC TCR beta CDR3s were sequenced.

This clone was counted a single time. No antigen is known for it. Germline V gene lookup returns CDR1 SQVTM and CDR2 ANQGSEA. The CDR3 extends over 15 amino acids. V was trimmed by 3 bases and J by 0 bases, leaving 14 bases between them. CEF-cultured naive and memory CD4+ T cell DNA got survey-level sequencing. Data came from immunoSEQ multiplex PCR; TCRdb stores just in-frame clones and leaves some out. The sample includes about 38,000 clones, more than 60% seen only once; the top ten take roughly 22%. The genes are TRBV29-1 and TRBJ1-1; D uncertain. The sample was memory CD4+ T cells from PBMCs, cultured in vitro. This clonotype originated in an adult with COVID-19. CDR3 in DNA: TGCAGCGTTGATGGCCGCGCAATAATGAACACTGAAGCTTTCTTT. Translation: CSVDGRAIMNTEAFF.